These 2 T cell receptor beta chains share one sample of origin, sequenced in a study of T cell repertoires and leukemia-associated antigens. TCRdb reprocessed the 5' RACE reads with MiXCR, giving one entry per CDR3 protein. The sample consists of about 9,800 distinct CDR3 sequences, 43% of them appearing once. These receptors have no identified antigens. Sequencing was performed on CD3+ T cells sorted from blood and cultured. The receptor set was obtained from a female donor in good health.

J is TRBJ2-5 and V is TRBV4-1; D ambiguous. V lost 3 bases, J lost 1 base, and 6 bases lay in between. CDR1 and CDR2 from the germline V gene are MGHRA and YSYEKL. The CDR3 is 13 residues long. CDR3 coding DNA: TGCGCCAGCAGCCAGGGAAGCCAAGAGACCCAGTACTTC. Translated, it gives CASSQGSQETQYF.

The chain links TRBV15 to TRBJ2-5; the D gene is possibly TRBD1 (6 bases). Germline assignment: CDR1 LNHNV and CDR2 YYDKDF (reference sequence). The V end was cut by 3 bases, the J end by 1 base, with 9 bases between. This CDR3 is built from 14 residues. CDR3 sequence: CATSSDRLQETQYF. The CDR3 DNA reads as TGTGCCACCAGCAGCGACAGGCTCCAAGAGACCCAGTACTTC.